The present entry profiles one T cell receptor (beta chain) with its context. Its specificity is unknown. This entry belongs to a study of shared clonotypes between healthy human individuals. Study in general: Three plates were used per donor for CD4 naive, three for CD4 memory, two for CD8 naive and one for CD8 memory.

Whole-study results and caveats: Richness estimates generally favored naive over memory subsets. Generation of non-shared clonotypes was less probable than generation of clonotypes shared by all four donors.

The data were produced by immunoSEQ multiplex PCR, yet TCRdb's version contains in-frame clones alone and is incomplete. The sample contains some 1,900,000 clones, about 95% of which appear only once. Naive CD8 cells, CD45RO-negative and positively selected for CCR7, excluded terminally differentiated effector memory CD45RA+ cells. The V gene's germline CDR1 is SGHAT and CDR2 FQNNGV. CDR3 length: 16 amino acids. V was trimmed by 4 bases and J by 2 bases, leaving 14 bases between them. The gene calls are TRBV11-2 and TRBJ2-2, with D possibly TRBD2 on 5 matching bases. The clonotype originates from a man between 18 and 29 years old in good health. The specimen was naive CD8+ T cells sorted from blood. In nucleotides, the CDR3 is TGTGCCAGCAGCTCAGTCCTAAGCGGCAACACCGGGGAGCTGTTTTTT. Translated: CASSSVLSGNTGELFF.